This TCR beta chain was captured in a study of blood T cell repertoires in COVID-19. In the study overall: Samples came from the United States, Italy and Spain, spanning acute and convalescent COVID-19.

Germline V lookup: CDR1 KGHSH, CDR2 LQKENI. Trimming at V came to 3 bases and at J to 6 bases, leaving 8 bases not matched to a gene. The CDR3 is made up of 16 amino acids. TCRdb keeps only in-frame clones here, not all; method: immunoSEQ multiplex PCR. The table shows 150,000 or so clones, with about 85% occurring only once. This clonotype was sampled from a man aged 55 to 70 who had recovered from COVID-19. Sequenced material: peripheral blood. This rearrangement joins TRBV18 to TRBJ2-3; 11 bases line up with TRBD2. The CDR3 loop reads CASSPRGSGGADTQYF. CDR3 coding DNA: TGTGCCAGCTCACCCCGAGGTAGCGGGGGGGCGGATACGCAGTATTTT.